This entry lists 22 T cell receptor beta chains sequenced from one sample in a study of OX40 agonist ivuxolimab in advanced cancers. The data were produced by immunoSEQ multiplex PCR, yet TCRdb's version contains in-frame clones alone and is incomplete. This sample has 45,000 to 70,000 clones, with 88% found just once. This material consisted of CD4+ or CD8+ T cells sorted from blood, taken in a trial of the OX40 agonist ivuxolimab. The source is an adult with an advanced solid tumor such as melanoma, head and neck, liver or kidney cancer.

The V gene is TRBV6-1, the J gene TRBJ2-1, with D tentatively TRBD1 or TRBD2 (5 bases each). Trimming shortened V by 5 bases and J by 2 bases, and 13 bases separated the two germline ends. From germline, CDR1 is MNHNS and CDR2 SASEGT. The CDR3 contains 15 residues. CDR3 DNA sequence: TGTGCCAGCAGTTTTGACAGAGGGACCTACAATGAGCAGTTCTTC. This encodes CASSFDRGTYNEQFF.

CDR3 protein: CASSGGGQAQYF. The CDR3 bases are TGTGCCAGCAGCGGGGGGGGCCAGGCCCAGTACTTC. V and J are TRBV6-6 and TRBJ2-5; TRBD2 matches 8 bases. The CDR3 sequence is 12 residues long. Per the germline V gene, CDR1 is MNHNY and CDR2 is SVGAGI (reference sequence). J was trimmed by 9 bases and V by 6 bases; bases with no gene match: 6.

This chain uses TRBV21-1 with TRBJ2-1; the DNA was not used to check the table's D call, TRBD2. TRBV21-1 is noted as a pseudogene. CDR3 length: 16 residues. The CDR3 region is CARSEVLAGGYNEQFF. The CDR3 DNA reads as TGTGCCAGATCTGAGGTGCTAGCGGGAGGGTACAATGAGCAGTTCTTC.

The chain is built from TRBV6-6 and TRBJ1-1; possibly TRBD1 for D (6 bases). Germline CDR1 is MNHNY and CDR2 is SVGAGI (reference sequence). The CDR3 length is 13 residues. V lost 7 bases, J lost 1 base, and 10 bases lay in between. The CDR3 sequence is CASIKTGNTEAFF. For the CDR3, the DNA is TGTGCCAGCATTAAGACAGGGAACACTGAAGCTTTCTTT.

This chain uses TRBV11-2 with TRBJ2-1; 14 positions match TRBD2. CDR1 and CDR2 (germline): SGHAT, FQNNGV. CDR3 size: 15 residues. J was trimmed by 7 bases and V by 6 bases; bases with no gene match: 5. CDR3 protein: CASRGLAGALNEQFF. The CDR3 DNA sequence: TGTGCCAGCAGGGGACTAGCGGGAGCTCTGAATGAGCAGTTCTTC.

V gene TRBV15 combines with J gene TRBJ2-5; unclear D gene. Matching the DNA end better, TRBJ2-7 makes the J call doubtful. Germline CDR1 and CDR2: LNHNV and YYDKDF (reference sequence). CDR3 length: 15 residues. The DNA of the CDR3 is TGTGCCACCAGCAGAGATCCAGCCAGCTCCTACGAGCAGTACTTC. Its protein product is CATSRDPASSYEQYF.

This clone has only a few counts. The rearrangement uses TRBV4-2 and TRBJ1-4, with D possibly matching TRBD1 (5 bases). Trimming shortened V by 0 bases and J by 0 bases, and 5 bases separated the two germline ends. The length of the CDR3 is 15 residues. Germline-derived CDR1 and CDR2 are LGHNA and YNFKEQ. CDR3 sequence: CASSQEQATNEKLFF. CDR3 DNA: TGTGCCAGCAGCCAAGAACAGGCAACTAATGAAAAACTGTTTTTT.

This clone was seen just once. The CDR3 DNA reads TGTGCCAGCTCACCACCCCAGGGGGTCAGTCCTGGGGCCAACGTCCTGACTTTC. Residues: CASSPPQGVSPGANVLTF. The rearrangement links TRBV18 to TRBJ2-6, with 7 bases lining up with TRBD1. The CDR3 has 18 amino acids. Per germline, CDR1 KGHSH and CDR2 LQKENI. V shed 0 bases and J 2 bases; nucleotides not matched to a gene: 7.

The V and J genes are TRBV30 and TRBJ1-6; no firm D call. This CDR3 is 14 amino acids long. Germline CDR1 GTSNPN, CDR2 SVGIG (reference sequence). Trimming took 0 bases from V and 13 from J, leaving 16 bases between them. The CDR3 DNA sequence: TGTGCCTGGAGTGTATTAGCCCGCAGAGGCCCCCTCCACTTT. Residues: CAWSVLARRGPLHF.

The chain is built from TRBV19 and TRBJ1-1; D remains ambiguous. V was clipped by 5 bases and J by 0 bases, with 7 bases between them. The CDR3 is made up of 13 amino acids. The germline V gene encodes CDR1 LNHDA and CDR2 SQIVND (reference sequence). This CDR3 is CASSQALNTEAFF. As DNA, the CDR3 is TGTGCCAGTAGTCAGGCCCTGAACACTGAAGCTTTCTTT.

V usage is TRBV5-1 and J usage is TRBJ2-7; a possible D gene is TRBD1 (6 bases). The CDR3 loop spans 13 amino acids. Trimming removed 0 bases at V and 5 bases at J, with 9 bases between. Germline V gives CDR1 SGHRS, CDR2 YFSETQ. Here the CDR3 DNA reads TGCGCCAGCAGCTTGGAGGACAGTCACGAGCAGTACTTC. Its translation: CASSLEDSHEQYF.

This clone was detected only once. The gene calls are TRBV28 and TRBJ2-3; 12 bases fit TRBD2. Germline loops: CDR1 MDHEN, CDR2 SYDVKM. CDR3 size: 17 residues. J was trimmed by 4 bases and V by 1 base; bases with no gene match: 6. The CDR3 here is CASSLLSLAGGPDTQYF. DNA of the CDR3: TGTGCCAGCAGTTTATTGTCCCTAGCGGGAGGGCCAGATACGCAGTATTTT.

The chain recombines TRBV28 with TRBJ2-7; D is undetermined. Germline V gene sequence: CDR1 MDHEN, CDR2 SYDVKM. CDR3 length: 15 residues. Trimming removed 2 bases from V and 1 base from J, with 12 bases in between. CDR3 coding DNA: TGTGCCAGCAGTTTAAAGCGCGGCTGGTCCTACGAGCAGTACTTC. It translates to CASSLKRGWSYEQYF.

V is TRBV7-9 and J is TRBJ2-5; 7 nucleotides agree with TRBD2. The CDR3 extends over 14 amino acids. The V gene's germline CDR1 is SEHNR and CDR2 FQNEAQ (reference sequence). The junction had 3 bases not matched to a gene; V was cut back by 0 bases and J by 5 bases. CDR3 sequence reads: CASSLAGGRETQYF. CDR3 bases: TGTGCCAGCAGCTTAGCGGGAGGGCGTGAGACCCAGTACTTC.

This chain uses TRBV2 with TRBJ2-3, with TRBD2 matching 10 bases. J gave up 1 base and V 4 bases, and 2 bases lay outside the gene matches. The CDR3 length is 15 residues. Germline CDR1 and CDR2: SNHLY and FYNNEI. The CDR3 region has the DNA TGTGCCAGCAGTGTGGGGACTAGCGGCACAGATACGCAGTATTTT. Amino acids: CASSVGTSGTDTQYF.

This rearrangement joins TRBV19 to TRBJ1-2; D gene ambiguous. Trimming left V 6 bases short and J 5 bases short, with 13 bases between. CDR3 size: 13 residues. From germline, CDR1 is LNHDA and CDR2 SQIVND (reference sequence). The CDR3 coding sequence is TGTGCCAGTAGGACCCCGCAGAGATATGGCTACACCTTC. It translates to CASRTPQRYGYTF.

This clone was seen only once. CDR3 residues: CASAPLAKNIQYF. The CDR3 DNA reads TGTGCCAGCGCACCTCTAGCCAAAAACATTCAGTACTTC. V and J are TRBV27 and TRBJ2-4; D uncertain. The CDR3 has 13 amino acids. Germline V gene sequence: CDR1 MNHEY, CDR2 SMNVEV (reference sequence). V lost 8 bases, J lost 0 bases, and 8 bases lay in between.

This sequence joins TRBV19 and TRBJ2-2, with D possibly called TRBD1 or TRBD2 (5 bases each). Deletions cut 2 bases from V and 1 base from J, with 11 bases between. This CDR3 comprises 16 residues. The germline CDR1 and CDR2 sequences are LNHDA and SQIVND (reference sequence). The CDR3 reads CASSISPGRNTGELFF. The CDR3 DNA sequence: TGTGCCAGTAGTATATCGCCGGGACGGAACACCGGGGAGCTGTTTTTT.

The rearrangement joins TRBV7-3 to TRBJ1-1; no definite D call. The CDR3 has 13 residues. The V end lost 4 bases, the J end lost 1 base, and 7 bases lay between the germline ends. Germline V gene lookup returns CDR1 SGHTA and CDR2 FQGTGA. CDR3 sequence (DNA): TGTGCCAGCAGCTCCATCCAGAACACTGAAGCTTTCTTT. Encoded protein: CASSSIQNTEAFF. The full variable domain, completed using reference TRBV7-3 and TRBJ1-1, is GAGVSQTPSNKVTEKGKYVELRCDPISGHTALYWYRQSLGQGPEFLIYFQGTGAADDSGLPNDRFFAVRPEGSVSTLKIQRTERGDSAVYLCASSSIQNTEAFFGQGTRLTVV.

The chain links TRBV11-2 to TRBJ1-4; 10 bases match TRBD1. V lost 6 bases, J lost 1 base, and 2 bases stayed unmatched. The germline gives CDR1 SGHAT, CDR2 FQNNGV. This CDR3 contains 15 residues. The CDR3 DNA reads as TGTGCCAGCAGACGGGACAGGGGAACTAATGAAAAACTGTTTTTT. Translating it yields CASRRDRGTNEKLFF.

The chain couples TRBV5-1 to TRBJ2-5; D is unresolved. The germline CDR1 and CDR2 sequences are SGHRS and YFSETQ. The V and J ends lost 0 bases and 4 bases respectively, with 4 bases between them. The CDR3 extends over 12 amino acids. The CDR3 here is CASSLAGETQYF. Written as DNA, the CDR3 is TGCGCCAGCAGCTTGGCCGGAGAGACCCAGTACTTC.

The rearrangement joins TRBV28 to TRBJ1-1; D is unresolved. V was cut by 5 bases and J by 4 bases, with 11 bases left in between. The CDR3 totals 13 residues. The V gene's germline CDR1 is MDHEN and CDR2 SYDVKM. CDR3 sequence (DNA): TGTGCCAGCAGTCCCCCACAGAGCACTGAAGCTTTCTTT. Its translation: CASSPPQSTEAFF.